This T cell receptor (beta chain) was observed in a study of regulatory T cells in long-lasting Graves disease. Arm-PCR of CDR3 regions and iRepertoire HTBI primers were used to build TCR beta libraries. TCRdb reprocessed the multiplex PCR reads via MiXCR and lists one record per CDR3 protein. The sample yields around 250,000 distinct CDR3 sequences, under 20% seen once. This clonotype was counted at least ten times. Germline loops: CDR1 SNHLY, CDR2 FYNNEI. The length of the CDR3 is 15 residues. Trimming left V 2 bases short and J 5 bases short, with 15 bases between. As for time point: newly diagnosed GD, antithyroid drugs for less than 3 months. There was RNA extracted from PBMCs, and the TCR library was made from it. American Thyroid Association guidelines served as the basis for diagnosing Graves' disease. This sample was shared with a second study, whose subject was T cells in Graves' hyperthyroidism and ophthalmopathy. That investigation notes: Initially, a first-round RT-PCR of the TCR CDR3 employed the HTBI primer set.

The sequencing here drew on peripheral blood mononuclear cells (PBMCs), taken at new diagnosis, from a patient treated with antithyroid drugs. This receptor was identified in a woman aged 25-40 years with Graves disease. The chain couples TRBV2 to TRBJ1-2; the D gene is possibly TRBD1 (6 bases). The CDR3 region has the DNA TGTGCCAGCAGTGAATTGCGGGGGCAAGGGTATGGCTACACCTTC. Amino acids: CASSELRGQGYGYTF.